Each of the 25 T cell receptor beta chains below was sequenced from the same sample in a study of control samples from healthy donors and cancer patients. Sequencing used immunoSEQ multiplex PCR; TCRdb keeps in-frame clones, though not all of them. The table gives roughly 190,000 clones; the top ten clones make up around 2% of it. Sequences were obtained from blood. These receptors were taken from a woman aged 25 to 45 in good health.

The chain joins TRBV7-2 to TRBJ1-5; 7 bases agree with TRBD1. The CDR3 is 13 amino acids. The junction had 1 base not matched to a gene; V was cut back by 4 bases and J by 4 bases. Germline CDR1 reads SGHTA; CDR2 reads FQGNSA. The CDR3 coding sequence is TGTGCCAGCAGCTGGGACAGTAATCAGCCCCAGCATTTT. Protein: CASSWDSNQPQHF.

The chain employs TRBV28 and TRBJ1-2; 8 bases line up with TRBD1. The CDR3 contains 13 residues. Per the germline V gene, CDR1 is MDHEN and CDR2 is SYDVKM. V was clipped by 6 bases and J by 7 bases; unmatched bases: 7. The CDR3 sequence: CASSEGGTGGYTF. The CDR3 nucleotides are TGTGCCAGCAGCGAGGGGGGGACAGGTGGCTACACCTTC.

The rearrangement joins TRBV28 to TRBJ2-3, with 16 nucleotides matching TRBD2. CDR1 is MDHEN and CDR2 is SYDVKM in the germline V gene. The CDR3 totals 17 residues. Losses at the gene ends were 3 bases for V and 2 bases for J; bases not matched to a gene: 2. The CDR3 nucleotides are TGTGCCAGCAGTTTTGGGACTAGCGGGGGGGCCACAGATACGCAGTATTTT. Its protein is CASSFGTSGGATDTQYF.

This clone ranks as medium-sized (0.01 to 0.1%) in terms of frequency. The chain joins TRBV13 to TRBJ1-3, with 8 bases that match TRBD1. CDR3 length: 15 residues. The germline CDR1 and CDR2 sequences are PRHDT and FYEKMQ (reference sequence). V was clipped by 6 bases and J by 4 bases; unmatched bases: 8. The CDR3 region is CASSSQGAKGNTIYF. The CDR3 DNA follows: TGTGCCAGCAGTAGTCAGGGGGCGAAAGGAAACACCATATATTTT. The variable domain in full, with the rest retrieved from reference TRBV13 and TRBJ1-3, is AAGVIQSPRHLIKEKRETATLKCYPIPRHDTVYWYQQGPGQDPQFLISFYEKMQSDKGSIPDRFSAQQFSDYHSELNMSSLELGDSALYFCASSSQGAKGNTIYFGEGSWLTVV.

This chain uses TRBV4-1 with TRBJ2-7; D is tentatively TRBD1 or TRBD2 (5 bases each). Trimming took 5 bases from V and 3 from J, leaving 17 bases between them. The germline V gene encodes CDR1 MGHRA and CDR2 YSYEKL. The CDR3 is 15 residues long. CDR3 coding DNA: TGCGCCAGCAGCTACGTGGGGACGGAGATCTACGAGCAGTACTTC. The encoded protein is CASSYVGTEIYEQYF.

The chain employs TRBV6-5 and TRBJ2-3; no definite D call. The germline gives CDR1 MNHEY, CDR2 SVGAGI. The CDR3 consists of 14 residues. V lost 2 bases and J 2 bases, leaving 8 bases between the germline ends. CDR3 in amino acids: CASSYSLSTDTQYF. The DNA for the CDR3 is TGTGCCAGCAGTTACAGCCTATCCACAGATACGCAGTATTTT.

The chain employs TRBV6-5 and TRBJ1-1, with 7 nucleotides matching TRBD1. The length of the CDR3 is 13 residues. The J segment lost 1 base and the V segment lost 6 bases, leaving 2 bases of the junction unmatched. Germline CDR1 is MNHEY and CDR2 is SVGAGI. The DNA of the CDR3 is TGTGCCAGCAGGACAGGGCAGAACACTGAAGCTTTCTTT. Residues: CASRTGQNTEAFF.

V and J are TRBV11-3 and TRBJ2-2; D ambiguous. CDR1 and CDR2 from the germline V gene are SGHNT and YENEEA. The CDR3 totals 15 residues. Trimming stripped 3 bases from V and 2 bases from J, with 10 bases between. Written as DNA, the CDR3 is TGTGCCAGCAGCTTGACATATCTCAACACCGGGGAGCTGTTTTTT. Translated, it gives CASSLTYLNTGELFF.

V is TRBV6-4 and J is TRBJ2-3; 9 bases match TRBD2. Losses at the gene ends were 2 bases for V and 3 bases for J; bases not matched to a gene: 6. CDR1 MRHNA and CDR2 SNTAGT come from the germline V gene. CDR3 length equals 16 residues. CDR3 protein: CASSDAAGGPTDTQYF. CDR3 coding DNA: TGTGCCAGCAGTGACGCCGCGGGGGGGCCGACAGATACGCAGTATTTT.

This chain connects TRBV5-1 to TRBJ2-7, with TRBD1 identical over 7 bases. Germline V CDR1 and CDR2: SGHRS, YFSETQ. The CDR3 consists of 13 residues. J was trimmed by 4 bases and V by 4 bases; bases with no gene match: 5. CDR3 residues: CASSVDRVYEQYF. As DNA, the CDR3 is TGCGCCAGCAGCGTTGACAGGGTTTACGAGCAGTACTTC.

V is TRBV4-2 and J is TRBJ1-1, with no clear D. The CDR3 extends over 16 amino acids. Germline loops: CDR1 LGHNA, CDR2 YNFKEQ. V was pared by 1 base and J by 1 base, with 13 bases between. CDR3: CASSQGFAAENTEAFF. Here the CDR3 DNA reads TGTGCCAGCAGCCAAGGGTTTGCGGCGGAGAACACTGAAGCTTTCTTT.

This chain links TRBV7-2 with TRBJ1-2; D not resolved. The CDR3 is made up of 16 amino acids. The germline V and J ends were trimmed by 1 base and 0 bases, with 12 bases remaining between them. The germline gives CDR1 SGHTA, CDR2 FQGNSA. The CDR3 protein is CASSLEVVSTNYGYTF. CDR3 bases: TGTGCCAGCAGCTTAGAAGTGGTCTCGACTAACTATGGCTACACCTTC.

DNA for the CDR3: TGTGCCAGCAGAGGGGGGACGTATGAAGCTTTCTTT. It codes for CASRGGTYEAFF. The chain has TRBV12-3 or TRBV12-4 and TRBJ1-1; TRBD1 might be the D (6 bases). CDR3 length: 12 amino acids. The germline V and J ends were trimmed by 6 bases and 7 bases, with 12 bases remaining between them.

A remark on this clone: At one boundary the junction diverges from the germline segment, which might be a read error. The rearrangement links TRBV20-1 to TRBJ1-2; perhaps TRBD1 as D (5 bases). The germline CDR1 and CDR2 sequences are DFQATT and SNEGSKA (reference sequence). This CDR3 is built from 11 residues. CDR3 coding DNA: TGCAGTGCTAGAGATCAGGGAAGAGCCTTCTTC. Protein: CSARDQGRAFF.

The chain has TRBV6-5 and TRBJ1-1, with unresolved D. Germline assignment: CDR1 MNHEY and CDR2 SVGAGI. Trimming removed 8 bases from V and 3 bases from J, with 16 bases in between. The CDR3 loop spans 14 amino acids. CDR3 protein: CASGRRQVYTEAFF. CDR3 bases: TGTGCCAGCGGGAGAAGGCAGGTATACACTGAAGCTTTCTTT.

The gene calls are TRBV28 and TRBJ1-6, with D unresolved. Germline CDR1 MDHEN, CDR2 SYDVKM. The CDR3 contains 11 residues. V lost 3 bases, J lost 12 bases, and 6 bases lay in between. The CDR3 nucleotides are TGTGCCAGCAGTTTTTCGGGACCCCTCCACTTT. The encoded protein is CASSFSGPLHF.

The rearrangement links TRBV28 to TRBJ1-2, with D uncertain. This CDR3 contains 16 residues. The ends were cut back, 4 bases at V and 0 bases at J, with 15 bases in the middle. Germline CDR1 reads MDHEN; CDR2 reads SYDVKM. CDR3 sequence: CASSYSAYSSNYGYTF. DNA for the CDR3: TGTGCCAGCAGTTACTCGGCCTATTCCTCTAACTATGGCTACACCTTC.

V and J are TRBV28 and TRBJ1-2; D is undetermined. Deletions cut 8 bases from V and 8 bases from J, with 15 bases between. This CDR3 has 12 amino acids. The germline V gene encodes CDR1 MDHEN and CDR2 SYDVKM. This chain's CDR3 is CASGGRVSGYTF. CDR3 nucleotide sequence: TGTGCCAGCGGAGGGCGAGTAAGCGGCTACACCTTC.

This chain uses TRBV5-1 with TRBJ1-2; D is uncertain. Germline CDR1 reads SGHRS; CDR2 reads YFSETQ. V lost 0 bases and J lost 5, with 8 bases in between. The CDR3 covers 13 residues. CDR3 bases: TGCGCCAGCAGCTTGGATGGCGTGTATGGCTACACCTTC. This gives the protein CASSLDGVYGYTF.

The chain joins TRBV19 to TRBJ1-2; possible D gene TRBD1, 6 bases. This CDR3 is 12 amino acids long. Germline CDR1 reads LNHDA; CDR2 reads SQIVND (reference sequence). Trimming stripped 3 bases from V and 8 bases from J, with 10 bases between. In nucleotides, the CDR3 is TGTGCCAGTAGTATCCAGGGGATCGGCTACACCTTC. The encoded protein is CASSIQGIGYTF.

V gene TRBV11-3 combines with J gene TRBJ1-2, with D perhaps matching TRBD1 (5 bases). Trimming took 11 bases from V and 5 from J, leaving 27 bases between them. The length of the CDR3 is 16 residues. From germline, CDR1 is SGHNT and CDR2 YENEEA. CDR3 in DNA: TGTGCCCAGCGGCCCCCGGGAACCCTCCCAGGGTATGGCTACACCTTC. Translated, it gives CAQRPPGTLPGYGYTF.

The chain employs TRBV21-1 and TRBJ1-5; TRBD1, as called in the table, went unchecked against the DNA. TRBV21-1 is an annotated pseudogene. The CDR3 extends over 15 amino acids. The CDR3 sequence is CATLLSQGRTEPQHF. In DNA, the CDR3 is TGTGCCACACTTCTGAGCCAGGGGCGCACGGAGCCCCAGCATTTT.

The chain combines TRBV12-3 or TRBV12-4 with TRBJ1-1; 7 bases agree with TRBD1. The CDR3 is 13 residues long. Losses at the gene ends were 5 bases for V and 7 bases for J; bases not matched to a gene: 7. CDR3 DNA: TGTGCCAGCAGTCGCACACAGGGGTATGAAGCTTTCTTT. Translating it yields CASSRTQGYEAFF.

The chain joins TRBV7-9 to TRBJ1-6; possibly TRBD1 for D (6 bases). Trimming took off 5 bases at V and 10 bases at J, with 18 bases between the two ends. The germline CDR1 and CDR2 sequences are SEHNR and FQNEAQ (reference sequence). The CDR3 is made up of 15 amino acids. The CDR3 sequence is CASSQRQAMWSPLHF. CDR3 nucleotide sequence: TGTGCCAGCAGCCAAAGACAGGCCATGTGGTCACCCCTCCACTTT. Combining the CDR3 with reference TRBV7-9 and TRBJ1-6 gives the whole variable domain DTGVSQNPRHKITKRGQNVTFRCDPISEHNRLYWYRQTLGQGPEFLTYFQNEAQLEKSRLLSDRFSAERPKGSFSTLEIQRTEQGDSAMYLCASSQRQAMWSPLHFGNGTRLTVT.

CDR3 sequence: CASAGPYGYTF. The CDR3 DNA is TGTGCCAGCGCCGGGCCTTATGGCTACACCTTC. The chain employs TRBV12-3 or TRBV12-4 and TRBJ1-2; D is uncertain. Trimming took 8 bases from V and 5 from J, leaving 9 bases between them. There are 11 residues in the CDR3.